This passage covers 24 T cell receptor beta chains from one sample sequenced in a study of OX40 agonist ivuxolimab in advanced cancers. Assay used: immunoSEQ multiplex PCR; TCRdb lists only in-frame clones, some missing. The table records 50,000 to 65,000 clones, approximately 75% of them present only once. The specimen was CD4+ or CD8+ T cells sorted from blood, collected in a trial of the OX40 agonist ivuxolimab. The receptor set was obtained from an adult with an advanced solid tumor such as melanoma, head and neck, liver or kidney cancer.

V gene TRBV5-1 combines with J gene TRBJ1-3; 9 bases fit TRBD1. This CDR3 spans 13 amino acids. Germline V gene lookup returns CDR1 SGHRS and CDR2 YFSETQ. V was clipped by 3 bases and J by 9 bases; unmatched bases: 4. CDR3 bases: TGCGCCAGCAGCTCGGTGACAGGGGGCACCATATATTTT. Amino acids: CASSSVTGGTIYF.

The J gene is TRBJ1-5, the V gene TRBV7-8, with D hard to call. Per germline, CDR1 SGHVS and CDR2 FQNEAQ. V was cut by 5 bases and J by 8 bases, with 10 bases left in between. The length of the CDR3 is 12 residues. CDR3 in amino acids: CASSLLEEPQHF. DNA for the CDR3: TGTGCCAGCAGCCTCTTAGAGGAGCCCCAGCATTTT. Complete variable domain (other parts from reference TRBV7-8 and TRBJ1-5): GAGVSQSPRYKVAKRGQDVALRCDPISGHVSLFWYQQALGQGPEFLTYFQNEAQLDKSGLPSDRFFAERPEGSVSTLKIQRTQQEDSAVYLCASSLLEEPQHFGDGTRLSIL.

The chain carries TRBV5-1 and TRBJ2-5; the D gene is possibly TRBD1 (5 bases). The CDR3 consists of 15 residues. CDR1 and CDR2 from the germline V gene are SGHRS and YFSETQ. Deletions cut 0 bases from V and 2 bases from J, with 11 bases between. Here the CDR3 DNA reads TGCGCCAGCAGCTTGGGGGGCGGCAGACAAGAGACCCAGTACTTC. It is translated as CASSLGGGRQETQYF.

The chain joins TRBV28 to TRBJ2-5; 8 bases fit TRBD1. The junction had 6 bases not matched to a gene; V was cut back by 3 bases and J by 0 bases. CDR1 is MDHEN and CDR2 is SYDVKM in the germline V gene. The CDR3 consists of 16 residues. This CDR3 is CASSFSGGAYQETQYF. DNA for the CDR3: TGTGCCAGCAGTTTTTCAGGGGGCGCTTACCAAGAGACCCAGTACTTC.

The chain links TRBV20-1 to TRBJ2-7; the D is unclear. The germline V gene encodes CDR1 DFQATT and CDR2 SNEGSKA (reference sequence). CDR3 length equals 11 residues. V lost 1 base, J lost 1 base, and 2 bases lay in between. The CDR3 nucleotides are TGCAGTGCTAGAGGTTCCTACGAGCAGTACTTC. Its protein product is CSARGSYEQYF.

As DNA, the CDR3 is TGCGCCAGCAGCTTTTCAGTAGGTAATGGCTACACCTTC. Translated: CASSFSVGNGYTF. The rearrangement links TRBV5-1 to TRBJ1-2; no reliable D call. CDR1 is SGHRS, CDR2 YFSETQ, per germline. This CDR3 is 13 amino acids long. The germline V and J ends were trimmed by 2 bases and 6 bases, with 11 bases remaining between them.

V is TRBV6-5 and J is TRBJ1-2; 8 bases map to TRBD1. Germline V gives CDR1 MNHEY, CDR2 SVGAGI. The CDR3 sequence is 15 residues long. The trim removed 2 bases at V and 4 bases at J, leaving 6 bases unmatched. CDR3 nucleotides: TGTGCCAGCAGTTACGGACAGGGAAGCCGCTATGGCTACACCTTC. Amino acid sequence: CASSYGQGSRYGYTF.

The rearrangement links TRBV19 to TRBJ2-1; 14 nucleotides line up with TRBD2. Germline V gene data show CDR1 as LNHDA and CDR2 as SQIVND (reference sequence). The length of the CDR3 is 18 residues. The J segment lost 9 bases and the V segment lost 5 bases, leaving 15 bases of the junction unmatched. Here the CDR3 DNA reads TGTGCCAGTAGTGACACCCCCGGGACTAGCGGGGGAGCTACTGAGCAGTTCTTC. This encodes CASSDTPGTSGGATEQFF.

CDR3 DNA sequence: TGTGCCATCAGTGAGTCCGGACAGCATAGCAATCAGCCCCAGCATTTT. Amino acid sequence: CAISESGQHSNQPQHF. The chain employs TRBV10-3 and TRBJ1-5; tentatively, D is TRBD1 (6 bases). Germline V gives CDR1 ENHRY, CDR2 SYGVKD. V was pared by 0 bases and J by 0 bases, with 9 bases between. CDR3 size: 16 residues.

V and J are TRBV7-3 and TRBJ1-3; D is uncertain. The germline V gene has CDR1 SGHTA and CDR2 FQGTGA. V dropped 8 bases and J dropped 0 bases, with 5 bases sitting between them. This CDR3 is 12 amino acids long. DNA of the CDR3: TGTGCCAGCGGGAACTCTGGAAACACCATATATTTT. It yields the protein CASGNSGNTIYF.

This chain joins TRBV11-2 and TRBJ1-6; 7 bases match TRBD1. The germline gives CDR1 SGHAT, CDR2 FQNNGV. This CDR3 contains 15 residues. With 4 bases clipped from V and 9 bases from J, the junction kept 9 bases outside the gene matches. CDR3 in DNA: TGTGCCAGCAGCTCCCTCAGGGGGTTGAGTTCACCCCTCCACTTT. Translating gives CASSSLRGLSSPLHF.

The chain employs TRBV14 and TRBJ2-3, with 13 bases that match TRBD2. This CDR3 contains 16 residues. CDR1 is SGHDN, CDR2 FVKESK, per germline. The ends lost 2 bases at V and 5 bases at J; junction bases unmatched: 4. This CDR3 is CASSQLTSGGIDTQYF. For the CDR3, the DNA is TGTGCCAGCAGCCAATTGACTAGCGGGGGGATAGATACGCAGTATTTT.

The sample holds a few counts of this clone. The chain is built from TRBV7-9 and TRBJ2-3, with 8 bases that match TRBD2. CDR1 and CDR2 from the germline V gene are SEHNR and FQNEAQ (reference sequence). The CDR3 extends over 16 amino acids. The V and J ends lost 4 bases and 5 bases, in that order; junction bases with no gene match: 11. CDR3 sequence reads: CASSSWIAGSVDTQYF. The CDR3 DNA reads TGTGCCAGCAGCTCCTGGATAGCGGGGTCGGTAGATACGCAGTATTTT.

This rearrangement joins TRBV11-3 to TRBJ2-7; no reliable D call. CDR1 and CDR2 from the germline V gene are SGHNT and YENEEA. Trimming removed 1 base from V and 4 bases from J, with 14 bases in between. The CDR3 consists of 15 residues. The CDR3, as DNA: TGTGCCAGCAGCTTAGGGGGTTCAGGCTCATACGAGCAGTACTTC. It translates to CASSLGGSGSYEQYF.

J is TRBJ2-7 and V is TRBV11-2; TRBD1 aligns across 11 bases. Germline V gene data show CDR1 as SGHAT and CDR2 as FQNNGV. CDR3 length equals 14 residues. J lost 6 bases, V lost 2 bases, and 3 bases had no gene match. CDR3: CASSLRTGGAEQYF. CDR3 in DNA: TGTGCCAGCAGCTTAAGGACAGGGGGCGCCGAGCAGTACTTC.

The chain links TRBV9 to TRBJ2-3, with 8 positions matching TRBD2. Germline CDR1 reads SGDLS; CDR2 reads YYNGEE. This CDR3 is built from 15 residues. The V gene end was trimmed by 0 bases and the J gene end by 2 bases; junction bases not matched to a gene: 2. The DNA for the CDR3 is TGTGCCAGCAGCGTAGGGGGACTAGTCACAGATACGCAGTATTTT. It specifies CASSVGGLVTDTQYF.

Only a few counts were recorded for this clone. This chain joins TRBV7-2 and TRBJ2-7, with D uncertain. With 1 base removed from V and 6 bases from J, the gap between germline ends came to 13 bases. The CDR3 runs to 14 residues. Germline CDR1 and CDR2: SGHTA and FQGNSA. The CDR3 sequence: CASSLEVNRGEQYF. The CDR3 DNA follows: TGTGCCAGCAGCTTAGAGGTCAATCGCGGCGAGCAGTACTTC.

V is TRBV12-5 and J is TRBJ2-1; TRBD2 is a possible D gene (5 bases). CDR1 is LGHNT, CDR2 FRNRAP, per germline. V lost 6 bases to trimming and J lost 6 bases, with 18 bases between them. This CDR3 comprises 15 residues. The CDR3 DNA reads as TGTGCTAGTGGCCCGCTCCAGGCGGGCCGCAATGAGCAGTTCTTC. This sequence encodes CASGPLQAGRNEQFF.

The chain recombines TRBV5-6 with TRBJ2-2; 8 nucleotides agree with TRBD1. V shed 1 base, J shed 5 bases, and the junction held 7 bases outside the gene matches. Looked up from germline, CDR1 is SGHDT and CDR2 is YYEEEE. The CDR3 is 16 residues long. In nucleotides, the CDR3 is TGTGCCAGCAGCTTGCTCAGGGGGCATCGGACCGGGGAGCTGTTTTTT. It is translated as CASSLLRGHRTGELFF.

The chain recombines TRBV25-1 with TRBJ1-1, with TRBD1 matching 8 bases. V dropped 2 bases and J dropped 4; count of bases not matched to a gene: 6. This CDR3 has 15 residues. Germline loops: CDR1 MGHDK, CDR2 SYGVNS. CDR3: CASSEQGARITEAFF. In nucleotides, the CDR3 is TGTGCCAGCAGTGAACAGGGGGCGCGTATCACTGAAGCTTTCTTT.

The chain combines TRBV7-9 with TRBJ1-4, with D unclear. Germline V gene data show CDR1 as SEHNR and CDR2 as FQNEAQ (reference sequence). V lost 5 bases and J lost 11, with 18 bases in between. The CDR3 runs to 14 residues. The CDR3 protein is CASSRDKTGAKLFF. CDR3 bases: TGTGCCAGCAGCCGAGATAAGACCGGCGCCAAACTGTTTTTT.

The chain is built from TRBV5-4 and TRBJ2-1, with 8 bases aligning to TRBD2. Trimming took 0 bases from V and 8 from J; bases not matched to a gene: 13. CDR1 and CDR2 from the germline V gene are SGHNT and YYREEE (reference sequence). The CDR3 is 17 amino acids. The CDR3 protein is CASSLAPAGGSLDEQFF. The CDR3 DNA is TGTGCCAGCAGCTTGGCTCCCGCGGGGGGCTCTTTGGATGAGCAGTTCTTC.

The J gene is TRBJ2-1, the V gene TRBV10-2, with 11 nucleotides matching TRBD2. V dropped 4 bases and J dropped 10; count of bases not matched to a gene: 6. This CDR3 has 14 residues. The germline V gene has CDR1 WSHSY and CDR2 SAAADI. CDR3 sequence (DNA): TGCGCCAGCAGTGGGCTACTAGCGGGGGACGAGCAGTTCTTC. This codes for CASSGLLAGDEQFF.

The chain combines TRBV20-1 with TRBJ2-5; 7 bases fit TRBD2. The CDR3 extends over 11 amino acids. Germline lookup yields CDR1 DFQATT and CDR2 SNEGSKA (reference sequence). V shed 5 bases, J shed 5 bases, and the junction held 2 bases outside the gene matches. For the CDR3, the DNA is TGCAGTGCTCTCGGGGGGGAGACCCAGTACTTC. The encoded protein is CSALGGETQYF.